This T cell receptor (beta chain) was recovered during a study of blood T cell repertoires in COVID-19. Germline values: CDR1 SGDLS, CDR2 YYNGEE. This CDR3 spans 18 amino acids. The junction had 12 bases not matched to a gene; V was cut back by 0 bases and J by 2 bases. This clone was found once. One Seattle source followed patients from active infection through their disease course. How the authors handled the data: Scientists estimated how many nucleated cells there were by amplifying reference gene primers. Clones were sequenced by immunoSEQ multiplex PCR, and TCRdb holds only the in-frame ones, with some missing. V and J calls and clone size are given by that table; D and trimming were obtained from the DNA. The sample shows almost 200,000 clones, more than 75% of them seen only once.

Sequencing was carried out using peripheral blood. The TCR sequence derives from a woman in her thirties or forties with COVID-19, enrolled during active disease. This chain connects TRBV9 to TRBJ2-3, with 7 positions matching TRBD2. This chain's CDR3 is CASSVGAGGTILTDTQYF. In nucleotides, the CDR3 is TGTGCCAGCAGCGTAGGTGCCGGGGGGACCATACTCACAGATACGCAGTATTTT.